The rows below give T cell receptor beta chains drawn from one sample of a study of beta chain features in type 1 diabetes. Sequencing was performed with immunoSEQ multiplex PCR; in TCRdb, only in-frame clones are kept and a portion is missing. The sample has around 350,000 clones; roughly 12% are singletons. The sample was naive CD4+ T cells from blood. These receptors all come from a man younger than 35 in good health. Each CDR3 is given with its conserved first and last residue. The order of the fields is V gene, clone size, D gene, J gene, CDR3 protein, CDR3 DNA. A D gene is named only where the DNA matches it firmly. A row's size may be missing; if present it is once, few, many or a size class.

V: TRBV5-1
size: few
D: NA
J: TRBJ2-1
CDR3: CASSPISGTYNEQFF
DNA: TGCGCCAGCAGCCCTATATCAGGGACCTACAATGAGCAGTTCTTC

V: TRBV14
size: few
D: TRBD1
J: TRBJ2-7
CDR3: CASSPRQGRQYF
DNA: TGTGCCAGCAGCCCTCGACAGGGACGGCAGTACTTC

V: TRBV7-2
size: few
D: TRBD2
J: TRBJ2-3
CDR3: CASSFIGGRASNTQYF
DNA: TGTGCCAGCAGCTTCATTGGCGGGAGGGCCAGTAATACGCAGTATTTT

V: TRBV5-1
size: NA
D: TRBD1
J: TRBJ2-5
CDR3: CASRNPHRGSKETQYF
DNA: TGCGCCAGCCGTAACCCACACAGGGGGTCGAAAGAGACCCAGTACTTC

V: TRBV29-1
size: NA
D: TRBD1
J: TRBJ2-1
CDR3: CSVWTGLHNEQFF
DNA: TGCAGCGTCTGGACAGGGTTGCACAATGAGCAGTTCTTC

V: TRBV29-1
size: NA
D: NA
J: TRBJ1-2
CDR3: CSVGAYYGYTF
DNA: TGCAGCGTTGGGGCGTACTATGGCTACACCTTC

V: TRBV5-6
size: few
D: NA
J: TRBJ2-5
CDR3: CASSLVGEVETQYF
DNA: TGTGCCAGCAGCTTGGTAGGGGAGGTAGAGACCCAGTACTTC

V: TRBV6-6
size: NA
D: NA
J: TRBJ2-1
CDR3: CASSYYVNEQFF
DNA: TGTGCCAGCAGTTATTATGTTAATGAGCAGTTCTTC

V: TRBV5-4
size: few
D: TRBD2
J: TRBJ2-1
CDR3: CASSIPSGSYNEQFF
DNA: TGTGCCAGCAGCATACCTAGCGGGAGTTACAATGAGCAGTTCTTC

V: TRBV6-5
size: NA
D: TRBD2
J: TRBJ2-7
CDR3: CASSYSTSGYEQYF
DNA: TGTGCCAGCAGTTACTCGACTAGCGGTTACGAGCAGTACTTC

V: TRBV5-1
size: few
D: NA
J: TRBJ2-3
CDR3: CASSPGGQYTDTQYF
DNA: TGCGCCAGCAGCCCCGGGGGACAGTACACAGATACGCAGTATTTT

V: TRBV9
size: few
D: TRBD1
J: TRBJ2-1
CDR3: CASSTRQGSYNEQFF
DNA: TGTGCCAGCAGCACCCGACAGGGCTCCTACAATGAGCAGTTCTTC

V: TRBV5-1
size: few
D: TRBD2
J: TRBJ2-3
CDR3: CASSLVGSGDTDTQYF
DNA: TGCGCCAGCAGCTTGGTCGGTAGCGGGGACACAGATACGCAGTATTTT

V: TRBV6-4
size: few
D: NA
J: TRBJ2-7
CDR3: CASSEGPRDTYEQYF
DNA: TGTGCCAGCAGTGAGGGGCCTAGGGACACCTACGAGCAGTACTTC

V: TRBV29-1
size: many
D: NA
J: TRBJ2-1
CDR3: CSVPLGAVPNEQFF
DNA: TGCAGCGTTCCCCTGGGGGCCGTCCCCAATGAGCAGTTCTTC

V: TRBV28
size: NA
D: TRBD1
J: TRBJ1-2
CDR3: CATSPTGVNGYTF
DNA: TGTGCCACCTCCCCGACAGGGGTTAATGGCTACACCTTC

V: TRBV10-3
size: NA
D: TRBD2
J: TRBJ2-1
CDR3: CAIMQPGLAGDDNEQFF
DNA: TGTGCCATCATGCAACCGGGACTAGCGGGGGATGACAATGAGCAGTTCTTC

V: TRBV5-5
size: few
D: TRBD2
J: TRBJ2-7
CDR3: CASSLRSSGNEQYF
DNA: TGTGCCAGCAGCTTGAGGTCTAGCGGGAACGAGCAGTACTTC

V: TRBV27
size: NA
D: NA
J: TRBJ2-7
CDR3: CASSLHSYEQYF
DNA: TGTGCCAGCAGTTTACACAGCTACGAGCAGTACTTC

V: TRBV9
size: NA
D: NA
J: TRBJ2-1
CDR3: CASSVAVPGEQFF
DNA: TGTGCCAGCAGCGTAGCCGTGCCGGGGGAGCAGTTCTTC

V: TRBV5-5
size: few
D: NA
J: TRBJ2-7
CDR3: CASSPFSVEQYF
DNA: TGTGCCAGCAGCCCCTTCAGCGTCGAGCAGTACTTC

V: TRBV28
size: NA
D: TRBD2
J: TRBJ2-7
CDR3: CASSLSSGSSHEQYF
DNA: TGTGCCAGCAGTTTAAGTAGCGGGAGTTCCCACGAGCAGTACTTC

V: TRBV7-2
size: few
D: NA
J: TRBJ1-6
CDR3: CASSLFQGANSPLHF
DNA: TGTGCCAGCAGCTTATTCCAGGGTGCTAATTCACCCCTCCACTTT

V: TRBV10-3
size: few
D: NA
J: TRBJ1-2
CDR3: CAISQGNGGGYTF
DNA: TGTGCCATCAGTCAAGGGAATGGAGGTGGCTACACCTTC

V: TRBV9
size: NA
D: TRBD2
J: TRBJ2-7
CDR3: CASSVSAGGLYEQYF
DNA: TGTGCCAGCAGCGTTTCAGCGGGAGGGCTCTACGAGCAGTACTTC

V: TRBV7-2
size: NA
D: TRBD2
J: TRBJ2-1
CDR3: CASSLVELAGGNEQFF
DNA: TGTGCCAGCAGCTTAGTTGAACTAGCGGGAGGGAATGAGCAGTTCTTC

V: TRBV4-3
size: NA
D: TRBD1
J: TRBJ1-1
CDR3: CASSQTRGQGEAFF
DNA: TGCGCCAGCAGCCAAACCAGGGGGCAGGGTGAAGCTTTCTTT

V: TRBV7-2
size: few
D: NA
J: TRBJ2-3
CDR3: CASSPRTGQDTQYF
DNA: TGTGCCAGCAGCCCTAGGACGGGACAAGATACGCAGTATTTT

V: TRBV30
size: few
D: NA
J: TRBJ1-4
CDR3: CAWSIFNEKLFF
DNA: TGTGCCTGGAGTATATTTAATGAAAAACTGTTTTTT

V: TRBV29-1
size: NA
D: TRBD1
J: TRBJ2-5
CDR3: CSVENSGTGGSETQYF
DNA: TGCAGCGTTGAAAACTCCGGGACAGGGGGTTCGGAGACCCAGTACTTC

V: TRBV23-1
size: few
D: NA
J: TRBJ1-3
CDR3: CASSLAGNTIYF
DNA: TGCGCCAGCAGTCTGGCCGGAAACACCATATATTTT

V: TRBV28
size: NA
D: TRBD1
J: TRBJ2-4
CDR3: CASRSGGENIQYF
DNA: TGTGCCAGCAGATCAGGGGGCGAAAACATTCAGTACTTC

V: TRBV7-2
size: few
D: NA
J: TRBJ1-5
CDR3: CASSLAIWGELWNQPQHF
DNA: TGTGCCAGCAGCTTAGCCATATGGGGGGAACTCTGGAATCAGCCCCAGCATTTT

V: TRBV28
size: few
D: NA
J: TRBJ2-7
CDR3: CASIETRGLHEQYF
DNA: TGTGCCAGCATCGAGACCCGCGGGTTACACGAGCAGTACTTC

V: TRBV7-2
size: NA
D: TRBD2
J: TRBJ2-1
CDR3: CASSLEGTSLANEQFF
DNA: TGTGCCAGCAGCTTAGAGGGGACTAGTCTAGCCAATGAGCAGTTCTTC